This T cell receptor (beta chain) was sequenced during a study of sequential checkpoint blockade in melanoma. Study at large: First-line arms were nivolumab then ipilimumab, or the reverse, randomized 1:1. Each arm's sequence ended with maintenance nivolumab.

Trimming took off 1 base at V and 5 bases at J, with 2 bases between the two ends. This CDR3 contains 11 residues. Germline V gives CDR1 PRHDT, CDR2 FYEKMQ (reference sequence). Repertoires were generated with immunoSEQ multiplex PCR, while TCRdb's copy carries only in-frame clones and drops some. The sample lists around 10,000 clones; 73% were seen once. Documented treatment: randomized to nivolumab then ipilimumab (arm A) or the reverse (arm B). None of the patients previously received DNA-damaging chemotherapy. From thawed PBMCs, live CD3+CD8+ cells negative for CD19 and CD56 were sorted. Sequencing was performed on CD8+ T cells sorted from blood (inferred from file names), taken from a patient given nivolumab and ipilimumab in sequence. The sequence was collected from a human donor with melanoma. This chain joins TRBV13 and TRBJ1-2; D is unclear. CDR3 coding DNA: TGTGCCAGCAGCTTAGCGTATGGCTACACCTTC. Translating it yields CASSLAYGYTF.